The sequence of this T cell receptor (beta chain) was determined in a study of T cell changes during pregnancy in multiple sclerosis. The CDR3 consists of 15 residues. Trimming took off 5 bases at V and 3 bases at J, with 14 bases between the two ends. Germline V lookup: CDR1 LNHDA, CDR2 SQIVND (reference sequence). Measured with immunoSEQ multiplex PCR; TCRdb has only the in-frame clones, and not every one. Among around 45,000 clones listed, about nine tenths were seen once. This sequence originates from a female donor with multiple sclerosis, enrolled in a pregnancy study. The sequences come from CD4+ T cells from peripheral blood mononuclear cells, collected before pregnancy. V gene TRBV19 combines with J gene TRBJ1-5; D is unresolved. The CDR3 DNA sequence: TGTGCCAGTAGTCGCTGGCAGGCGATCAATCAGCCCCAGCATTTT. Translated, it gives CASSRWQAINQPQHF.